Listed below are T cell receptor beta chains from one sample, sequenced in a study of blood T cell repertoires in COVID-19. Repertoires were generated with immunoSEQ multiplex PCR, while TCRdb's copy carries only in-frame clones and drops some. The repertoire holds a few hundred thousand clones, with around 88% as singletons. The sequencing sample was made of peripheral blood. These receptors all stem from a woman aged 50 to 65 with acute or convalescent COVID-19. Both conserved end residues are part of each CDR3. The D gene is left open where the match is weak. Clone size is not always given. Where it is, it says once, few, many or a class for expanded clones.

size: -
V: TRBV7-2
J: TRBJ2-3
D: -
CDR3: CASSWSGGTDTQYF
DNA: TGTGCCAGCAGCTGGAGTGGCGGCACAGATACGCAGTATTTT

size: -
V: TRBV19
J: TRBJ1-5
D: -
CDR3: CAASTGSFNQPQHF
DNA: TGTGCCGCTTCGACGGGGAGCTTCAATCAGCCCCAGCATTTT

size: once
V: TRBV6-6
J: TRBJ2-3
D: TRBD2
CDR3: CATRVLAGPTDTQYF
DNA: TGTGCCACTCGGGTATTAGCGGGACCCACAGATACGCAGTATTTT

size: -
V: TRBV25-1
J: TRBJ2-7
D: TRBD1
CDR3: CASSELGQGGYEQYF
DNA: TGTGCCAGCAGTGAATTGGGACAGGGGGGGTACGAGCAGTACTTC

size: -
V: TRBV28
J: TRBJ2-7
D: TRBD2
CDR3: CASSFLRGGYEQYF
DNA: TGTGCCAGCAGTTTTCTTCGCGGGGGCTACGAGCAGTACTTC

size: -
V: TRBV18
J: TRBJ2-2
D: -
CDR3: CASSPPWPGNTGELFF
DNA: TGTGCCAGCTCACCACCGTGGCCAGGGAACACCGGGGAGCTGTTTTTT

size: -
V: TRBV5-1
J: TRBJ2-5
D: -
CDR3: CASSLSVQETQYF
DNA: TGCGCCAGCAGCTTGAGCGTTCAAGAGACCCAGTACTTC

size: -
V: TRBV5-4
J: TRBJ2-7
D: TRBD1
CDR3: CASSPWTGKDEQYF
DNA: TGTGCCAGCAGCCCCTGGACAGGGAAAGACGAGCAGTACTTC

size: -
V: TRBV6-5
J: TRBJ2-7
D: TRBD2
CDR3: CASRSSGRGYEQYF
DNA: TGTGCCAGCAGGTCTAGCGGGAGGGGCTACGAGCAGTACTTC

size: -
V: TRBV4-1
J: TRBJ2-7
D: -
CDR3: CASSQAAAGAGEQYF
DNA: TGCGCCAGCAGCCAAGCCGCGGCGGGGGCTGGCGAGCAGTACTTC

size: -
V: TRBV6-2/TRBV6-3
J: TRBJ2-1
D: -
CDR3: CASSYVPLNNEQFF
DNA: TGTGCCAGCAGTTACGTTCCCCTTAACAATGAGCAGTTCTTC

size: once
V: TRBV7-2
J: TRBJ2-7
D: TRBD2
CDR3: CASSLTAGVNGEQYF
DNA: TGTGCCAGCAGCTTAACAGCGGGAGTTAACGGCGAGCAGTACTTC

size: -
V: TRBV6-1
J: TRBJ1-1
D: -
CDR3: CASSDELGVNTEAFF
DNA: TGTGCCAGCAGTGATGAGCTAGGGGTGAACACTGAAGCTTTCTTT

size: -
V: TRBV5-4
J: TRBJ1-4
D: TRBD1
CDR3: CASSLDRGDEKLFF
DNA: TGTGCCAGCAGCTTAGACAGGGGTGATGAAAAACTGTTTTTT

size: -
V: TRBV18
J: TRBJ2-5
D: TRBD1
CDR3: CASSRRQGQETQYF
DNA: TGTGCCAGCTCACGACGACAGGGACAAGAGACCCAGTACTTC

size: -
V: TRBV7-9
J: TRBJ2-1
D: -
CDR3: CASSLRDSEQFF
DNA: TGTGCCAGCAGCTTAAGAGATTCTGAGCAGTTCTTC

size: -
V: TRBV5-4
J: TRBJ1-6
D: -
CDR3: CASSTGGNSPLHF
DNA: TGTGCCAGCAGTACGGGAGGTAATTCACCCCTCCACTTT

size: -
V: TRBV4-3
J: TRBJ1-4
D: -
CDR3: CASSQNRQATNEKLFF
DNA: TGCGCCAGCAGCCAAAACCGACAGGCAACTAATGAAAAACTGTTTTTT

size: -
V: TRBV6-1
J: TRBJ1-2
D: -
CDR3: CASSEYRTDDGYTF
DNA: TGTGCCAGCAGTGAATATCGGACAGACGATGGCTACACCTTC

size: -
V: TRBV3-1/TRBV3-2
J: TRBJ2-3
D: -
CDR3: CASSQAPLGRPADTQYF
DNA: TGTGCCAGCAGCCAAGCTCCCCTTGGGCGTCCTGCAGATACGCAGTATTTT

size: -
V: TRBV7-7
J: TRBJ2-2
D: -
CDR3: CASSLGTVVGELFF
DNA: TGTGCCAGCAGCTTAGGAACAGTAGTCGGGGAGCTGTTTTTT

size: -
V: TRBV27
J: TRBJ1-2
D: -
CDR3: CASSPRQESYGYTF
DNA: TGTGCCAGCAGTCCAAGACAGGAGAGCTATGGCTACACCTTC

size: -
V: TRBV7-2
J: TRBJ2-2
D: -
CDR3: CASSLAVVGATGELFF
DNA: TGTGCCAGCAGCTTAGCTGTCGTGGGAGCCACCGGGGAGCTGTTTTTT

size: -
V: TRBV7-2
J: TRBJ2-7
D: -
CDR3: CASSFVFYEQYF
DNA: TGTGCCAGCAGCTTCGTATTTTACGAGCAGTACTTC

size: once
V: TRBV28
J: TRBJ1-5
D: -
CDR3: CASSQGKGGGQPQHF
DNA: TGTGCCAGCAGCCAAGGCAAGGGAGGCGGTCAGCCCCAGCATTTT

size: few
V: TRBV3-1/TRBV3-2
J: TRBJ1-1
D: -
CDR3: CASSQLRVPNTEAFF
DNA: TGTGCCAGCAGCCAACTCCGGGTGCCGAACACTGAAGCTTTCTTT

size: few
V: TRBV5-5
J: TRBJ2-7
D: -
CDR3: CASSLRMDWDEQYF
DNA: TGTGCCAGCAGCTTACGGATGGACTGGGACGAGCAGTACTTC

size: -
V: TRBV7-8
J: TRBJ2-7
D: TRBD2
CDR3: CASSLTSRLAGGDEQYF
DNA: TGTGCCAGCAGCTTAACGAGCCGACTAGCGGGGGGGGACGAGCAGTACTTC

size: -
V: TRBV4-1
J: TRBJ2-2
D: -
CDR3: CASGSLTTTGELFF
DNA: TGCGCCAGCGGGAGTTTGACAACCACCGGGGAGCTGTTTTTT

size: -
V: TRBV25-1
J: TRBJ2-3
D: -
CDR3: CASLGGQSTDTQYF
DNA: TGTGCCAGCCTCGGGGGACAGAGCACAGATACGCAGTATTTT

size: -
V: TRBV14
J: TRBJ1-2
D: -
CDR3: CATSDSSFYGYTF
DNA: TGTGCCACCTCGGACAGCTCCTTCTATGGCTACACCTTC

size: -
V: TRBV28
J: TRBJ2-7
D: TRBD2
CDR3: CASKLGTSGLGEQYF
DNA: TGTGCCAGCAAACTCGGGACTAGCGGGTTGGGAGAGCAGTACTTC

size: -
V: TRBV3-1/TRBV3-2
J: TRBJ1-4
D: -
CDR3: CASSQTGAGNEKLFF
DNA: TGTGCCAGCAGCCAAACAGGAGCAGGTAATGAAAAACTGTTTTTT

size: few
V: TRBV28
J: TRBJ1-6
D: -
CDR3: CASSFLGIHSPLHF
DNA: TGTGCCAGCAGTTTCCTAGGTATCCACTCACCCCTCCACTTT

size: -
V: TRBV27
J: TRBJ2-7
D: -
CDR3: CASSLLLAAGGYEQYF
DNA: TGTGCCAGCAGTTTACTGCTGGCGGCCGGCGGCTACGAGCAGTACTTC

size: -
V: TRBV19
J: TRBJ1-6
D: TRBD1
CDR3: CASLLVRGQYRSPLHF
DNA: TGTGCCAGTCTGCTGGTAAGGGGACAGTATAGATCACCCCTCCACTTT

size: -
V: TRBV7-9
J: TRBJ2-7
D: -
CDR3: CASSLSVKSDLSISYEQYF
DNA: TGTGCCAGCAGCTTATCTGTAAAGTCGGACTTATCGATCTCCTACGAGCAGTACTTC

size: -
V: TRBV3-1/TRBV3-2
J: TRBJ2-3
D: TRBD2
CDR3: CASSQEGTSGKEVDTQYF
DNA: TGTGCCAGCAGCCAAGAGGGGACTAGCGGGAAGGAAGTAGATACGCAGTATTTT

size: -
V: TRBV3-1/TRBV3-2
J: TRBJ2-1
D: -
CDR3: CASSGLFREQFF
DNA: TGTGCCAGCAGCGGACTATTCCGTGAGCAGTTCTTC

size: -
V: TRBV9
J: TRBJ2-3
D: TRBD2
CDR3: CASSVWGLATDTQYF
DNA: TGTGCCAGCAGCGTATGGGGACTAGCAACAGATACGCAGTATTTT

size: -
V: TRBV27
J: TRBJ2-7
D: TRBD2
CDR3: CASSLLAGGTYEQYF
DNA: TGTGCCAGCAGTTTGCTAGCGGGAGGAACCTACGAGCAGTACTTC

size: -
V: TRBV29-1
J: TRBJ2-1
D: TRBD2
CDR3: CSVLSGLAAYNEQFF
DNA: TGCAGCGTTCTCTCGGGACTAGCAGCCTACAATGAGCAGTTCTTC

size: once
V: TRBV9
J: TRBJ2-1
D: TRBD2
CDR3: CASSGTSGSNEQFF
DNA: TGTGCCAGCAGCGGGACTAGCGGGTCAAATGAGCAGTTCTTC

size: -
V: TRBV11-3
J: TRBJ2-7
D: -
CDR3: CASSLAGAYEQYF
DNA: TGTGCCAGCAGCTTAGCAGGGGCCTACGAGCAGTACTTC